Below, one T cell receptor (beta chain) is given with its context. This clone came up a few times. Its antigen is currently not known. Per-nucleotide qualities are absent, and no much larger clonotype sits a single base away. This sample's time point label indicates: cycle 1 day 1 (C1D1), immediately before nivolumab initiation. All trial patients had relapsed after autologous stem cell transplantation, with cohorts A, B and C differing in prior brentuximab vedotin exposure. The trial cohort included 50 to 70 patients with relapsed/refractory classical Hodgkin lymphoma, and each patient had a best overall response of complete response, partial response or progressive disease. Single-agent nivolumab was administered to trial patients in the multi-cohort phase II CheckMate 205 trial. An independent review committee assessed best overall response by applying the 2007 International Working Group response criteria. PBMCs from the trial were collected at three points: immediately before nivolumab initiation (C1D1), and during therapy at cycle 2 day 1 and cycle 4 day 1. Peripheral blood was collected in 8 mL Vacutainer Cell Preparation Tubes, from which PBMCs were isolated by centrifugation and then cryopreserved.

V lost 1 base and J lost 2 bases; the stretch between them is 9 bases long. The CDR3 goes from the cysteine to the phenylalanine over 14 residues. Of all the DNA, just the CDR3 is kept, 42 bases in frame from base 1. In the germline V gene, CDR1 corresponds to MDHEN and CDR2 to SYDVKM. The data were obtained in a study of PD-1 blockade in classical Hodgkin lymphoma (dated by TCRdb to about 2020). For context, the study as a whole: Nivolumab dosing was 3 mg/kg intravenously every 2 weeks, continuing until either disease progression or unacceptable toxicity. To define a peripheral blood immune signature of response to PD-1 blockade in classical Hodgkin lymphoma, the study combined TCR beta sequencing with CyTOF. What the study reported, not specific to this receptor: By C4D1, a significant rise was seen in CD4+ TCR diversity but not in CD8+ TCR diversity (p=0.0027 vs p=0.16), and the rise was most apparent among complete responders (p=0.02). The study covered only a single clinical trial cohort, and the causes of the repertoire differences, possibly disease activity or prior therapy, were still not defined. Baseline diversity similar to that of newly diagnosed patients was observed in trial patients achieving complete response, whereas significantly lower diversity was observed in partial responders and progressors. Baseline TCR diversity was reported to be lower in newly diagnosed patients than in healthy donors and to be lower still in relapsed/refractory patients. Lower diversity was seen in patients whose nivolumab began less than 1 year after ASCT, and these patients were left out of later analyses so that immune reconstitution would not confound the results.

The Qiagen DNeasy kit was used to extract genomic DNA from unsorted PBMCs and from the negatively selected CD4+ and CD8+ fractions. Using primers that anneal to V and J segments, immunoSEQ multiplex PCR amplified the TCR beta CDR3 regions. A synthetic immune receptor repertoire was used to minimize amplification bias, and any residual bias was removed computationally once sequencing was done. The authors' analysis ran thus. Custom Python scripts were used to quantify repertoire diversity as the Shannon entropy index. Unsorted, CD4+ and CD8+ repertoires were analyzed separately, except for combined analyses in which CD4+ and CD8+ sequences were merged in silico. A clone counted as expanded when the clone's frequency after treatment rose at least 2-fold relative to C1D1, and clones undetected at baseline were given a pseudocount of 0.5. Clones with 0 or 1 copy at C1D1 were defined as singleton clones, while clones with 2 or more copies were defined as non-singleton clones. Clones expanded in unsorted samples were assigned a CD4+, CD8+ or unknown annotation through matching of protein sequences in sorted samples from the same patient. Wilcoxon tests on paired samples were used to test changes in diversity from C1D1 to C4D1. TCRdb carries this immuneACCESS record with in-frame sequences only. Its versions omit some clonotypes, under half of them owing to an unresolved V gene in the studies checked, with the rest unexplained. That table supplies the V and J calls and clone size; D and trimming were determined from the DNA. This sample has tens of thousands of clones in its table, and approximately 71% of those were observed once. The ten biggest clones cover around 3% of the sample.

Material: peripheral blood mononuclear cells (PBMCs), obtained at baseline. The source of this sequence is a human donor with classical Hodgkin lymphoma. The chain is assembled from TRBV28 and TRBJ2-7; a confident D gene designation cannot be given. The bases are TGTGCCAGCAGTTTATTAGTCGGTGCCTACGAGCAGTACTTC. This codes for CASSLLVGAYEQYF.